This TCR beta chain comes out of a study of cytomegalovirus exposure and HLA in healthy donors (dated by TCRdb to the late 2010s). Regarding the research as a whole: According to an earlier analysis of a few hundred of the donors, about 180 million T cells yielded roughly 100 million unique TCR beta sequences and more than 250 Gb of sequence data. The number of donors typed differed by locus, with about 629-630 for A, B, C, DRB1 and DQB1, roughly 520 for DQA1, over 600 for DPA1, and around 450 for DPB1. Roughly 5 DR-DQ haplotypes were handled as single units for association and clustering, since linkage in the cohort was strong. In the later analysis, no new phenotypic data were used to find candidate immune exposures; instead, reliance was placed on TCR beta sequences and their occurrence across donors. An early release covering about 600 HLA-typed donors comprised roughly 300 gigabases of sequencing data and around 85 million unique TCR sequences. A separate validation cohort of over 95 different subjects was used in addition to the roughly 670-subject first cohort. The study used immunosequencing to profile the T cell repertoires of 600 to 850 subjects and linked those repertoires to cytomegalovirus serostatus. High-throughput TCR immunosequencing, statistical association of individual TCRs with disease status, and machine learning were combined to predict cytomegalovirus infection status. The study aimed to test whether signatures of past pathogen exposure could be identified by cataloging public T cell receptors. A later analysis re-analyzed previously published TCR beta repertoires from hundreds of donors and added high-resolution HLA genotyping to study TCR occurrence patterns. A later genetic analysis took genome-wide SNP genotypes for 398 of the 666 donors and used that subset as a discovery cohort. Donor age, sex, ethnicity and CMV serostatus were compiled together with the repertoire data. An earlier analysis of approximately 580 of the donors used high-throughput TCR beta sequencing to judge whether each TCR beta V gene segment behaved as functional or pseudogenic. HLA typing included class I and class II loci at four-digit resolution. Of the roughly 400 genotyped donors, approximately 80% fell in the genetic ancestry cluster associated with self-reported Caucasian donors. On average, 235,054 unique TCR beta nucleotide sequences were sequenced per donor among a few hundred genotyped donors of the cohort, with about 19% of those sequences being non-productive. All discovery cohort repertoires had been generated using a single sequencing platform.

This clone was picked up a small number of times. What antigen it recognizes has not been identified. Per-base quality was not reported, and no clone a single base away is much larger than it. The cohort consisted of some 730 healthy bone marrow donors. At the time of sampling, all cohort members were nominally healthy, though unrecorded immune exposures were likely present. The donor tested CMV seronegative, placing the donor among the roughly 350 seronegative members of the cohort. A peripheral blood sample was collected from each donor, and TCR beta sequencing was performed on peripheral blood mononuclear cells. Genomic DNA extraction from the blood cell samples was performed with the Qiagen DNeasy Blood Extraction Kit. CDR1 and CDR2, per the germline V gene, are SGHRS and YFSETQ. Taken from cysteine to phenylalanine, the CDR3 has 15 residues. Left in the record is the CDR3 DNA by itself, 45 bases read in frame from the first base. V was cut back by 0 bases and J by 5 bases, leaving a gap of 11 bases between them.

The library came from the immunoSEQ multiplex PCR assay. A mixture of 60 forward primers for TCR Vbeta segments and 13 reverse primers for TCR Jbeta segments was used in the multiplex PCR. The CDR3 region of rearranged TCR beta genes was amplified from genomic DNA with a multiplex PCR assay. Amplified TCR beta libraries were sequenced as 87-base-pair reads on the Illumina HiSeq System. The source study handled its data this way. In a later analysis, some 80 million unique TCR beta chains were counted across the approximately 670 repertoires, and around 10 million of these chains were shared by at least two donors. Raw reads were error-corrected and collapsed into unique sequences with a nearest-neighbor algorithm that merged closely related sequences to remove PCR and sequencing errors. To assign V, D and J gene segments, CDR3 sequences were aligned to IMGT reference sequences. For a sequence to be retained, a match of at least six nucleotides to both a V gene segment and a J gene segment was required. Rearrangements were called productive when the CDR3 lacked stop codons and stayed in frame with V and J; all others were non-productive. Following IMGT convention, CDR3 was defined as the stretch from the second conserved V-encoded cysteine up to the conserved J-encoded phenylalanine. In an earlier analysis of more than 550 of the donors, sequences lacking an unambiguous match to a single V gene segment were excluded. In an earlier analysis of about 590 of the donors, a V segment was called functional when productive rearrangements were above 56.7%, and segregating when the standard deviation between donors exceeded 5%. A statistical classification framework was built to diagnose cytomegalovirus status from the catalog of TCR beta chain sequences. In a later analysis, V and J genes were assigned by comparing TCR nucleotide sequences against IMGT/GENE-DB human TR gene sequences. A later analysis assigned CDR3 sequences and most-parsimonious VDJ recombination scenarios with the TCRdist pipeline. In a later analysis, every TCR beta chain was defined by the combination of its CDR3 amino acid sequence and its V-gene family, and reads without a unique V-gene family were dropped. In a later analysis, fewer than 600 highly shared, low-generation-probability nucleotide sequences were removed to address suspected cross-contamination and a sequencing artifact. For each public chain, a later analysis derived a clonal expansion index from normalized ranks of inferred template counts within each repertoire. A later analysis computed generation probabilities with a VDJ recombination model fitted to out-of-frame rearrangements, and checked the results against IGoR. In a later analysis, hypergeometric tests were used to score TCR-TCR, TCR-HLA and TCR-CMV co-occurrence, with a repertoire-size bias correction applied to TCR pairs. False discovery rates were estimated in a later analysis by permuting HLA or CMV assignments 20 times. A later analysis grouped co-occurring TCRs with DBSCAN, adding TCRdist sequence similarity when clustering within HLA-allele-positive subsets. Repertoires with fewer than 30,000 or more than 120,000 public chains were left out of co-occurrence clustering, as were four to six repertoires with anomalous nucleotide sharing. This is the immuneACCESS table as TCRdb keeps it, with only in-frame sequences that have V and J called. A part of the clones is gone; compared with another copy, unresolved V genes explain less than half, and the rest is unexplained. V, J and clone size were drawn from that table, and D and trimming were deduced from the DNA. A total of about 93,000 clones appear in this sample, about 81% of them only once. The top ten constitute roughly 3% of the sample.

The research as a whole found: A cluster of highly shared sequence variants was judged likely to be a technical artifact of the sequencing pipeline. A total of roughly 160 TCR beta chains were listed by the study as associated with cytomegalovirus. A further reported finding was that TCR beta sequences accurately predicted the HLA-A and HLA-B alleles for most subjects in the first cohort. When HLA alleles, especially DR and DQ, strongly co-occurred, TCR associations were difficult to assign to individual alleles. In a later analysis, the rate of TCR association differed among HLA loci, with DRB1 alleles having the most associated TCRs and HLA-C alleles having the fewest. In a later genetic analysis, fewer N-insertions in productive TCRs were reported among donors in an Asian-associated ancestry cluster than the approximately 710-donor mean. In vitro tests confirmed that a few of the cytomegalovirus-associated TCR beta chains recognize cytomegalovirus antigens. Immune exposure information for the cohort was limited to CMV serostatus. The earlier analysis of approximately 540 of the donors excluded 15 to 20 rarely observed V segments, including chromosome 9 orphons, because counts were too low. In a later analysis, several top co-occurrence clusters were reported to appear linked to parvovirus B19, influenza, CMV and Epstein-Barr virus. It was suggested by the authors that the approach could potentially be generalized to other disease states and immunological phenotypes. In a later analysis, HLA-associated TCR beta chains showed more clonal expansion and lower generation probabilities than non-associated chains that were equally common. In a later analysis, over 15,000 TCR beta sequences were associated with specific HLA alleles at a false discovery rate of 0.05. Correlated functional status among segregating V segments might reflect linkage disequilibrium, but an unknown experimental factor could not be ruled out. The 87-base-pair reads could not distinguish some IMGT-functional V segments, including TRBV6-2 and TRBV6-3, so those segments were excluded. Most TCR sequences were observed very rarely across donors, whereas some public TCRs were present in many individuals. An association between a missense DCLRE1C variant and V-gene and J-gene trimming of TCR beta chains was found in a later genetic analysis and replicated in an independent cohort. Broadly in line with IMGT annotations, most TCR beta V segments showed up in productive rearrangements about 87% or about 30% of the time in an earlier analysis of around 550 of the donors. The presence/absence analyses assumed that sequencing depth was roughly uniform across donors, and that assumption may not be true. Most CMV-associated TCR beta chains appeared to be HLA-restricted in a later analysis, and the HLA associations seemed to be driven largely by CMV exposure. Because HLA typing was missing for some donors at each locus, association tests included only the typed subset. This cohort had only TCR beta chains sequenced, and the lack of alpha or paired-chain data limited which features could be detected. In both the original and validation cohorts, the classifier was reported to diagnose cytomegalovirus status with high specificity and sensitivity.

Rearrangement joined TRBV5-1 to TRBJ2-2; no D gene can be assigned with confidence. The sample comprised PBMCs. This TCR came from a woman aged 40 to 50 in good health and CMV-seronegative. This receptor has the CDR3 CASSLDSGNTGELFF. The DNA reads TGCGCCAGCAGCTTGGATTCAGGAAATACCGGGGAGCTGTTTTTT.